This is a list of T cell receptor beta chains from one sample in a study of T cells after yellow fever vaccination. Via MiXCR, TCRdb re-called the 5' RACE reads, giving one row per CDR3 protein. This table has about 360,000 distinct CDR3 sequences, over 5% appearing once. The source material was PBMCs, sampled 5 days after the yellow fever booster vaccination. Receptors originate from a man aged 30-40 years who received the YFV17D yellow fever vaccine. The CDR3 runs from the conserved cysteine through the conserved F or W. Fields, in order: clone size, D gene, J gene, V gene, CDR3 protein, CDR3 DNA. A D gene is named only where the DNA matches it firmly. Some rows have no size entry. The others give once, few or many, or a class for an expanded clone.

size: -
D: -
J: TRBJ2-3
V: TRBV6-1
CDR3: CASTAIGGATDTQYF
DNA: TGTGCCAGCACTGCAATAGGGGGGGCCACAGATACGCAGTATTTT

size: -
D: -
J: TRBJ2-3
V: TRBV11-2
CDR3: CASSLFVLARDTQYF
DNA: TGTGCCAGCAGCTTATTTGTTCTAGCGCGAGATACGCAGTATTTT

size: -
D: -
J: TRBJ2-1
V: TRBV15
CDR3: CGTSTGPNNEQFF
DNA: TGTGGCACCAGCACCGGACCTAACAATGAGCAGTTCTTC

size: many
D: TRBD2
J: TRBJ2-1
V: TRBV5-1
CDR3: CASSLAGGGNEQFF
DNA: TGCGCCAGCAGCTTGGCCGGGGGGGGCAATGAGCAGTTCTTC

size: many
D: -
J: TRBJ2-1
V: TRBV11-2
CDR3: CASSKRGGSLALGGSYNEQFF
DNA: TGTGCCAGCAGCAAACGGGGCGGCTCCCTAGCCCTTGGGGGCTCCTACAATGAGCAGTTCTTC

size: -
D: -
J: TRBJ1-1
V: TRBV7-2
CDR3: CASSSPLPGTEAFF
DNA: TGTGCCAGCAGCTCCCCCCTGCCGGGAACAGAAGCTTTCTTT

size: -
D: TRBD1
J: TRBJ1-2
V: TRBV7-9
CDR3: CASSSRQGDGYTF
DNA: TGTGCCAGCAGCTCCCGCCAGGGGGATGGCTACACCTTC

size: -
D: TRBD2
J: TRBJ2-7
V: TRBV7-2
CDR3: CASSLAKAGGTTSYEQYF
DNA: TGTGCCAGCAGCTTAGCGAAAGCGGGAGGTACAACAAGCTACGAGCAGTACTTC

size: -
D: -
J: TRBJ1-2
V: TRBV20-1
CDR3: CSAPGEINYGYTF
DNA: TGCAGTGCCCCGGGGGAAATTAACTATGGCTACACCTTC

size: once
D: -
J: TRBJ1-1
V: TRBV3-1
CDR3: CASCQGGRFGTEAFF
DNA: TGTGCCAGCTGCCAAGGAGGGCGGTTCGGGACTGAAGCTTTCTTT

size: few
D: -
J: TRBJ2-5
V: TRBV7-2
CDR3: CASSPTSLTGTDF
DNA: TGTGCCAGCAGCCCCACCTCCTTAACCGGGACCGACTTC

size: many
D: TRBD1
J: TRBJ2-1
V: TRBV12-3/TRBV12-4
CDR3: CASSWRQGNEQFF
DNA: TGTGCCAGCAGTTGGAGACAGGGGAATGAGCAGTTCTTC

size: few
D: TRBD2
J: TRBJ2-1
V: TRBV5-1
CDR3: CASSLGPSGIDNEQFF
DNA: TGCGCCAGCAGTTTGGGACCCAGCGGGATCGACAATGAGCAGTTCTTC

size: -
D: TRBD2
J: TRBJ2-1
V: TRBV6-2/TRBV6-3
CDR3: CASSYSRGKVKWDEQFF
DNA: TGTGCCAGCAGTTACTCGCGGGGGAAGGTGAAATGGGATGAGCAGTTCTTC

size: -
D: TRBD2
J: TRBJ2-3
V: TRBV4-3
CDR3: CASSQEPGPRREADTQYF
DNA: TGCGCCAGCAGCCAAGAACCGGGACCGCGGCGGGAGGCAGATACGCAGTATTTT

size: many
D: -
J: TRBJ1-5
V: TRBV12-3/TRBV12-4
CDR3: CASKASNQPQHF
DNA: TGTGCCAGCAAAGCTAGCAATCAGCCCCAGCATTTT

size: few
D: -
J: TRBJ2-3
V: TRBV10-1
CDR3: CASSESKGADTQYF
DNA: TGCGCCAGCAGTGAGTCGAAGGGTGCAGATACGCAGTATTTT

size: many
D: TRBD1
J: TRBJ2-2
V: TRBV5-1
CDR3: CASSLAGGADTGELFF
DNA: TGCGCCAGCAGCTTGGCAGGGGGCGCGGACACCGGGGAGCTGTTTTTT

size: few
D: -
J: TRBJ2-1
V: TRBV19
CDR3: CASSVPKEPYNEQFF
DNA: TGTGCCAGTAGTGTTCCTAAGGAACCCTACAATGAGCAGTTCTTC

size: -
D: -
J: TRBJ2-6
V: TRBV6-5
CDR3: CDSSYQGLSSGANVLTF
DNA: TGTGACAGCAGTTACCAGGGTTTGAGCTCTGGGGCCAACGTCCTGACTTTC

size: few
D: -
J: TRBJ2-5
V: TRBV28
CDR3: CASSSRTQYF
DNA: TGTGCCAGCAGTTCACGGACCCAGTACTTC

size: -
D: -
J: TRBJ2-1
V: TRBV4-3
CDR3: CASSQVAEIHEQFF
DNA: TGCGCCAGCAGCCAAGTCGCGGAAATCCATGAGCAGTTCTTC

size: few
D: TRBD1
J: TRBJ2-3
V: TRBV7-2
CDR3: CASSRNRDRTHTDTQYF
DNA: TGTGCCAGCAGCCGAAACCGGGACAGAACCCACACAGATACGCAGTATTTT

size: few
D: -
J: TRBJ2-6
V: TRBV11-2
CDR3: CASSSRGAGANVLTF
DNA: TGTGCCAGCAGCTCGCGCGGGGCCGGGGCCAACGTCCTGACTTTC

size: many
D: -
J: TRBJ1-1
V: TRBV7-2
CDR3: CASSLDLAAMNTEAFF
DNA: TGTGCCAGCAGCTTAGATTTGGCAGCGATGAACACTGAAGCTTTCTTT

size: -
D: -
J: TRBJ1-2
V: TRBV15
CDR3: CATSRDLQDGYTF
DNA: TGTGCCACCAGCAGAGATCTACAGGATGGCTACACCTTC

size: few
D: -
J: TRBJ2-3
V: TRBV7-9
CDR3: CASSPPGTPPDTQYF
DNA: TGTGCCAGCAGCCCACCTGGGACCCCCCCAGATACGCAGTATTTT

size: few
D: -
J: TRBJ2-7
V: TRBV20-1
CDR3: CSARDPRVRGEQYF
DNA: TGCAGTGCTAGAGATCCGAGAGTTAGGGGAGAGCAGTACTTC

size: few
D: -
J: TRBJ2-3
V: TRBV11-2
CDR3: CASSLGTSSQDTQYF
DNA: TGTGCCAGCAGCCTCGGGACTTCTTCGCAAGATACGCAGTATTTT

size: many
D: TRBD2
J: TRBJ2-2
V: TRBV5-1
CDR3: CASSLTSGRYTGELFF
DNA: TGCGCCAGCAGCTTGACTAGCGGGAGATACACCGGGGAGCTGTTTTTT

size: few
D: -
J: TRBJ2-2
V: TRBV6-1
CDR3: CASLRGTGELFF
DNA: TGTGCCAGCCTGCGGGGTACCGGGGAGCTGTTTTTT

size: few
D: TRBD2
J: TRBJ2-1
V: TRBV12-3/TRBV12-4
CDR3: CASSPGTSGRFNEQFF
DNA: TGTGCCAGCAGTCCCGGGACTAGCGGGAGGTTCAATGAGCAGTTCTTC

size: many
D: -
J: TRBJ2-5
V: TRBV20-1
CDR3: CSAGITSEETQYF
DNA: TGCAGTGCGGGGATTACTAGTGAGGAGACCCAGTACTTC

size: -
D: TRBD2
J: TRBJ2-5
V: TRBV20-1
CDR3: CSARDPGTSGETQYF
DNA: TGCAGTGCTAGAGATCCGGGGACTAGCGGAGAGACCCAGTACTTC

size: many
D: TRBD2
J: TRBJ2-1
V: TRBV5-1
CDR3: CASSLAPTGRTSGRGNEQFF
DNA: TGCGCCAGCAGCTTGGCCCCGACAGGGAGGACTAGCGGGAGGGGAAATGAGCAGTTCTTC

size: -
D: TRBD2
J: TRBJ2-7
V: TRBV15
CDR3: CATSLEASGTGEQYF
DNA: TGTGCCACCAGCTTAGAGGCTAGCGGGACGGGTGAGCAGTACTTC

size: -
D: TRBD1
J: TRBJ2-7
V: TRBV12-3/TRBV12-4
CDR3: CASNRDSYEQYF
DNA: TGTGCCAGCAACAGGGACAGCTACGAGCAGTACTTC

size: -
D: TRBD2
J: TRBJ2-5
V: TRBV28
CDR3: CASGGLAGGRDQETQYF
DNA: TGTGCCAGCGGGGGACTAGCGGGAGGTCGGGACCAAGAGACCCAGTACTTC